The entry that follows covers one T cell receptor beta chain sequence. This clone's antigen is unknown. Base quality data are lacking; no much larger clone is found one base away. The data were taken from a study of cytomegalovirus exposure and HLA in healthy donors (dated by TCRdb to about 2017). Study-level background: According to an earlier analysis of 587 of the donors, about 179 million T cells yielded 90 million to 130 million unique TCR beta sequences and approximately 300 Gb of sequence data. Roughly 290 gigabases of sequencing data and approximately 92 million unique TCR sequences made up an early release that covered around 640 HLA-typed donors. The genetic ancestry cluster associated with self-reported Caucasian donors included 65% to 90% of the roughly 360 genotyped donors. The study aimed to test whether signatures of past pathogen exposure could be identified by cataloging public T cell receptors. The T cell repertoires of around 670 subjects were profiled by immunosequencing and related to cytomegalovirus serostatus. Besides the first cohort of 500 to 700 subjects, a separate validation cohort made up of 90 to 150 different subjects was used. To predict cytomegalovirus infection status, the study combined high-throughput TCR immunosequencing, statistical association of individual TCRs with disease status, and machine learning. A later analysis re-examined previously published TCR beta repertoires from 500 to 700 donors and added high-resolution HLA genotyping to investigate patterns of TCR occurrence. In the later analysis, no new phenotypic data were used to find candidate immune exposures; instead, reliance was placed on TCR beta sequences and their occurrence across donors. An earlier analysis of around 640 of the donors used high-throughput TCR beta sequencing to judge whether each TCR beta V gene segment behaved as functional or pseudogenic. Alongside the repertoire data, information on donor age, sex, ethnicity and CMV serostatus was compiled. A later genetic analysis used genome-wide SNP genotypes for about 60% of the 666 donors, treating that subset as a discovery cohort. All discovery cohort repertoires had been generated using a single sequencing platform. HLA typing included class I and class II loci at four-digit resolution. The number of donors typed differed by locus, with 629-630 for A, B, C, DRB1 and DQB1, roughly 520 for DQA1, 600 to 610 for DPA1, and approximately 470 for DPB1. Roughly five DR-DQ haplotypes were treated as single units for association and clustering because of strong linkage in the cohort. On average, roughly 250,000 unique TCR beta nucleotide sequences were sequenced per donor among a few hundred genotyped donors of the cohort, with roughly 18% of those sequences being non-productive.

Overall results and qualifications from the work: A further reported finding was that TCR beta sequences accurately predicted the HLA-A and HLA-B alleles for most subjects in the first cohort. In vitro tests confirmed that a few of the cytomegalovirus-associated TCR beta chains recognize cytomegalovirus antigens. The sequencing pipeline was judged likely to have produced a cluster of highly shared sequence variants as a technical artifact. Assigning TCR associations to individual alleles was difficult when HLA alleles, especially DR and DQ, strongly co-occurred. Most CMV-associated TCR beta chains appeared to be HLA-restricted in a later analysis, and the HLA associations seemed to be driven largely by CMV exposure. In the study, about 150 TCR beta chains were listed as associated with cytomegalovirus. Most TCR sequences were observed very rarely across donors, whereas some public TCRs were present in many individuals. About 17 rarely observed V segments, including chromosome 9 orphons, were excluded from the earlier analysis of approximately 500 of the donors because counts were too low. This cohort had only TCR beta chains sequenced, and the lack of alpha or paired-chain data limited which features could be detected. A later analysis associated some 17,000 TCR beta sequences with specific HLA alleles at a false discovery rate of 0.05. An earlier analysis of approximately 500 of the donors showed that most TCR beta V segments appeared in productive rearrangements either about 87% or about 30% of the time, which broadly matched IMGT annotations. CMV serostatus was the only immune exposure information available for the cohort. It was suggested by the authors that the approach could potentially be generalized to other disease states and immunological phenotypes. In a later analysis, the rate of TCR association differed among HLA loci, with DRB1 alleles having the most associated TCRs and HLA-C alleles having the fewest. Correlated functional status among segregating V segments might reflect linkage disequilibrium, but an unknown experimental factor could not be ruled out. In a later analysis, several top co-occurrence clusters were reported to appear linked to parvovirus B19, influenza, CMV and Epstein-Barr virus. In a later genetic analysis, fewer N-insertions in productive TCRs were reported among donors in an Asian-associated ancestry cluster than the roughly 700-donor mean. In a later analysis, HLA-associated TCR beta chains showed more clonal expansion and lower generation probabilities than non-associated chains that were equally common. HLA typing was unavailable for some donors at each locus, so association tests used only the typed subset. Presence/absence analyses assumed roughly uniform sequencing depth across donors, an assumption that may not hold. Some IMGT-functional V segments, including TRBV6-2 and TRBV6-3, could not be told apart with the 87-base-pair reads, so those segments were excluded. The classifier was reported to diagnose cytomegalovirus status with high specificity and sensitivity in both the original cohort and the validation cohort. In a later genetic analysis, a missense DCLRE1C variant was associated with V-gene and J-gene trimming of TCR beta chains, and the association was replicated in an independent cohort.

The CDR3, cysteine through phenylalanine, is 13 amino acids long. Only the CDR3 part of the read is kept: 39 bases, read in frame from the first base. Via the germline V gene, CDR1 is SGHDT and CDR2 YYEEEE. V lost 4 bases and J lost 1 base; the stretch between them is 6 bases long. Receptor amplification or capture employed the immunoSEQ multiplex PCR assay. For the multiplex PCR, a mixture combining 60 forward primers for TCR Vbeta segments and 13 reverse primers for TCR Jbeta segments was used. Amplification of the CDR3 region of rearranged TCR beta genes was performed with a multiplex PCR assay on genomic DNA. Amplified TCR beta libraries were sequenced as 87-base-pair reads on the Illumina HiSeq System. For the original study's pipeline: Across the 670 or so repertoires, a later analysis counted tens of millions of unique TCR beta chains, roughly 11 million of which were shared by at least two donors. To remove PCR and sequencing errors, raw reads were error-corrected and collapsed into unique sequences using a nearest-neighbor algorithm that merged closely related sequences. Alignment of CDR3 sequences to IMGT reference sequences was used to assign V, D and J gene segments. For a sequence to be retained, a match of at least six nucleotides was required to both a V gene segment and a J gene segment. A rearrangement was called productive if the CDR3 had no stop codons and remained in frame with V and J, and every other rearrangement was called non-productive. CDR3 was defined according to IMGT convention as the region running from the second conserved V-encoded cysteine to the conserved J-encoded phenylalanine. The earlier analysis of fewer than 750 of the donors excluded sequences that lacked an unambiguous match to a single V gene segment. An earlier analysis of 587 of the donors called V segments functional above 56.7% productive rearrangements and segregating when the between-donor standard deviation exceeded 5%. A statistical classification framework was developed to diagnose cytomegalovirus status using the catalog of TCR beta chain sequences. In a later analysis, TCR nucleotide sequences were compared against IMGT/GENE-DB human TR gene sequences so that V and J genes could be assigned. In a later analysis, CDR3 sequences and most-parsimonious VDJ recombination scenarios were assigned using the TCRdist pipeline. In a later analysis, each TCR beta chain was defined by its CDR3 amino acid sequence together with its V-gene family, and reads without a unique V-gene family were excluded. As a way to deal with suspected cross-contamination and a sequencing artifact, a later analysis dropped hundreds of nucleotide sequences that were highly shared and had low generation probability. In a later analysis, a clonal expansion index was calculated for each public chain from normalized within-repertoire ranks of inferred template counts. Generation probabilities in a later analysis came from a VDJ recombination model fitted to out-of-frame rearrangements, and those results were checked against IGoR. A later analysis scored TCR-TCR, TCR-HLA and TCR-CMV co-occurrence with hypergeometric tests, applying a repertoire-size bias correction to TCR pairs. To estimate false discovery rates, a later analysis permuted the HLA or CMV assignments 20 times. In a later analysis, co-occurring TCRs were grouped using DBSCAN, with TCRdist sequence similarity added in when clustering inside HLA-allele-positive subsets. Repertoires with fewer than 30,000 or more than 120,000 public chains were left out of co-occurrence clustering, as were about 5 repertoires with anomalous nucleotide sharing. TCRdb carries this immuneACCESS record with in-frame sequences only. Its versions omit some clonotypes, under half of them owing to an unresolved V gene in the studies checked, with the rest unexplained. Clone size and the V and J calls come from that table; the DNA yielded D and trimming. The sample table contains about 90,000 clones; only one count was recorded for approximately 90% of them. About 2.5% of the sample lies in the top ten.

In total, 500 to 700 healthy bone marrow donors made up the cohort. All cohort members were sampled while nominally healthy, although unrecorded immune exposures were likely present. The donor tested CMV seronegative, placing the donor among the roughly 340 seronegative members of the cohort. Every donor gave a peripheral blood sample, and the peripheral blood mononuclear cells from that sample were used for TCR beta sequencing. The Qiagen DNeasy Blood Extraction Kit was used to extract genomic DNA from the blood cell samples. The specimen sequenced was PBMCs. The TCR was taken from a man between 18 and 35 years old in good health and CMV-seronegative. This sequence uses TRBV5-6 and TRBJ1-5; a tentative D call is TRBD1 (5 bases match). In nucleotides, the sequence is TGTGCCAGCAGCCGGGGGAGCAATCAGCCCCAGCATTTT. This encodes CASSRGSNQPQHF.